These T cell receptor beta chains were read from a single sample in a study of T cell changes during pregnancy in multiple sclerosis. The table came from immunoSEQ multiplex PCR; TCRdb's copy has only in-frame clones and leaves some out. Of tens of thousands of clones listed, about nine tenths are singletons. The sequencing used CD4+ T cells from peripheral blood mononuclear cells, collected before pregnancy. The receptor set was obtained from a female donor with multiple sclerosis, enrolled in a pregnancy study. Each CDR3 is given with its conserved first and last residue. The D gene is left open where the match is weak. Not every row has a clone size; where given, it reads once, few, many or a size class.

NA	TRBV5-1	NA	TRBJ2-1	CASSLGQSSYNEQFF	TGCGCCAGCAGCTTGGGACAGAGCTCCTACAATGAGCAGTTCTTC
NA	TRBV6-1	NA	TRBJ1-1	CASSVFHSADTEAFF	TGTGCCAGCAGTGTGTTTCATTCGGCGGACACTGAAGCTTTCTTT
TRBD1	TRBV7-9	NA	TRBJ1-2	CASSLGQGTNYGYTF	TGTGCCAGCAGCTTAGGACAGGGGACTAACTATGGCTACACCTTC
TRBD2	TRBV19	NA	TRBJ2-3	CASSMGASGYTDTQYF	TGTGCCAGTAGTATGGGAGCTAGCGGGTACACAGATACGCAGTATTTT
NA	TRBV14	NA	TRBJ1-4	CASSQGRTTTNEKLFF	TGTGCCAGCAGCCAAGGGAGAACCACAACTAATGAAAAACTGTTTTTT
TRBD1	TRBV9	NA	TRBJ2-5	CASSPGDRPQETQYF	TGTGCCAGCAGCCCCGGGGACAGACCTCAAGAGACCCAGTACTTC
TRBD1	TRBV5-1	NA	TRBJ1-2	CASGPRTGGGGYTF	TGCGCCAGCGGACCCAGGACAGGGGGCGGTGGCTACACCTTC
NA	TRBV19	NA	TRBJ1-4	CASRLPGRGSNEKLFF	TGTGCCAGTAGGCTCCCCGGGCGGGGATCTAATGAAAAACTGTTTTTT
TRBD2	TRBV6-6	once	TRBJ2-1	CASSYWLAGQNEQFF	TGTGCCAGCAGTTACTGGCTAGCGGGACAGAATGAGCAGTTCTTC
TRBD2	TRBV9	NA	TRBJ2-1	CASSVSGGLREQFF	TGTGCCAGCAGCGTAAGCGGGGGGTTGAGGGAGCAGTTCTTC
TRBD1	TRBV10-3	NA	TRBJ1-5	CAISERTGGNQPQHF	TGTGCCATCAGTGAACGGACAGGGGGCAATCAGCCCCAGCATTTT
TRBD2	TRBV10-3	once	TRBJ2-2	CAISETSGGNTGELFF	TGTGCCATCAGTGAGACCAGCGGGGGCAACACCGGGGAGCTGTTTTTT
NA	TRBV6-5	NA	TRBJ2-3	CASSYSDRPAIDTQYF	TGTGCCAGCAGTTACTCGGACAGACCGGCAATCGATACGCAGTATTTT
TRBD1	TRBV4-1	once	TRBJ2-1	CASSQAAGQGSNEQFF	TGCGCCAGCAGCCAAGCCGCTGGACAGGGGAGCAATGAGCAGTTCTTC
NA	TRBV30	NA	TRBJ1-1	CAWAPKQDRRAFF	TGTGCCTGGGCTCCGAAACAGGATCGTCGCGCTTTCTTT
TRBD2	TRBV7-3	NA	TRBJ2-3	CASRRGGELVDTQYF	TGTGCCAGCAGACGCGGGGGGGAACTCGTGGATACGCAGTATTTT
TRBD1	TRBV6-5	NA	TRBJ2-7	CASSWTGGYEQYF	TGTGCCAGCAGTTGGACAGGGGGGTACGAGCAGTACTTC
NA	TRBV7-2	NA	TRBJ2-5	CASRNVARQETQYF	TGTGCCAGCCGAAACGTAGCGCGTCAAGAGACCCAGTACTTC
NA	TRBV11-2	NA	TRBJ1-4	CASSTGSHATNEKLFF	TGTGCCAGCAGCACAGGTTCCCATGCAACTAATGAAAAACTGTTTTTT
TRBD2	TRBV18	NA	TRBJ2-5	CASSLGTSGAQETQYF	TGTGCCAGCTCACTAGGGACTAGCGGTGCTCAAGAGACCCAGTACTTC
NA	TRBV19	once	TRBJ1-6	CASSIDSGSVGSPLHF	TGTGCCAGTAGTATAGATAGCGGTTCCGTTGGTTCACCCCTCCACTTT
NA	TRBV28	NA	TRBJ1-2	CASRREGNYGYTF	TGTGCCAGCAGGCGGGAGGGCAACTATGGCTACACCTTC
TRBD1	TRBV5-1	NA	TRBJ1-3	CASSRDSPSGNTIYF	TGCGCCAGCAGCCGGGACAGCCCCTCTGGAAACACCATATATTTT
TRBD2	TRBV29-1	NA	TRBJ2-5	CSVEEGSGRETQYF	TGCAGCGTTGAAGAAGGTAGCGGGAGAGAGACCCAGTACTTC
TRBD1	TRBV19	NA	TRBJ2-2	CASSIGQGNTGELFF	TGTGCCAGTAGTATAGGACAGGGGAACACCGGGGAGCTGTTTTTT
NA	TRBV6-1	once	TRBJ2-7	CASRRDLSSYEQYF	TGTGCCAGTAGGAGGGACCTTAGCTCCTACGAGCAGTACTTC
TRBD1	TRBV5-1	once	TRBJ2-7	CASSFGQGGSYEQYF	TGCGCCAGCAGCTTCGGACAGGGTGGATCCTACGAGCAGTACTTC
TRBD2	TRBV9	NA	TRBJ2-5	CASSVGLDAGGRNRETQYF	TGTGCCAGCAGCGTGGGACTCGATGCGGGGGGGCGTAATAGGGAGACCCAGTACTTC
NA	TRBV6-6	NA	TRBJ1-4	CASSRTDKEKLFF	TGTGCCAGCAGTCGGACAGATAAGGAAAAACTGTTTTTT
NA	TRBV20-1	NA	TRBJ1-4	CSAKLNEKLFF	TGCAGTGCCAAGCTTAATGAAAAACTGTTTTTT
NA	TRBV5-4	few	TRBJ2-7	CASSTKGAYEQYF	TGTGCCAGCAGCACTAAAGGAGCCTACGAGCAGTACTTC
NA	TRBV15	NA	TRBJ1-2	CATSRDREGYYGYTF	TGTGCCACCAGCAGAGATCGTGAGGGTTACTATGGCTACACCTTC
NA	TRBV12-1	NA	TRBJ2-7	CASRVHPGEYEQYF	TGTGCCAGCAGGGTCCATCCGGGGGAATACGAGCAGTACTTC
NA	TRBV28	NA	TRBJ1-1	CASSLPPRGTEAFF	TGTGCCAGCAGTTTACCTCCCCGAGGGACTGAAGCTTTCTTT
NA	TRBV6-5	NA	TRBJ1-6	CASSKTGTPEPPLHF	TGTGCCAGCAGTAAGACCGGGACACCAGAGCCACCCCTCCACTTT
TRBD1	TRBV29-1	NA	TRBJ2-2	CSVKGADTGELFF	TGCAGCGTTAAGGGGGCCGACACCGGGGAGCTGTTTTTT
NA	TRBV15	NA	TRBJ1-1	CATRGGWGGGAFF	TGTGCCACCAGGGGTGGGTGGGGAGGGGGGGCTTTCTTT
NA	TRBV18	NA	TRBJ1-4	CASSPLQGTNEKLFF	TGTGCCAGCTCACCATTACAGGGAACTAATGAAAAACTGTTTTTT
NA	TRBV11-1	NA	TRBJ2-7	CASSLAETADYEQYF	TGTGCCAGCAGCTTAGCTGAGACAGCCGACTACGAGCAGTACTTC
TRBD1	TRBV28	once	TRBJ1-2	CASRPRTGGVYGYTF	TGTGCCAGCAGACCCAGGACAGGGGGCGTCTATGGCTACACCTTC
TRBD1	TRBV6-5	NA	TRBJ2-7	CASSYRGTGVNEQYF	TGTGCCAGCAGTTATCGGGGGACAGGGGTGAACGAGCAGTACTTC
NA	TRBV29-1	NA	TRBJ1-1	CSVGGDTEAFF	TGCAGCGTCGGGGGAGACACTGAAGCTTTCTTT
NA	TRBV29-1	NA	TRBJ2-7	CSVEVQGRSYEQYF	TGCAGCGTTGAAGTGCAGGGGCGATCCTACGAGCAGTACTTC
TRBD1	TRBV9	NA	TRBJ2-1	CASSPPGQGINEQFF	TGTGCCAGCAGCCCTCCGGGACAGGGAATAAATGAGCAGTTCTTC
NA	TRBV5-4	NA	TRBJ2-7	CASSSVPDSYEQYF	TGTGCCAGCAGCTCGGTGCCGGACAGCTACGAGCAGTACTTC
NA	TRBV5-1	once	TRBJ2-2	CASSLFHGDTGELFF	TGCGCCAGCAGCTTGTTCCATGGAGACACCGGGGAGCTGTTTTTT
TRBD1	TRBV5-6	NA	TRBJ2-5	CASSFQDRDGETQYF	TGTGCCAGCAGCTTCCAGGACAGGGACGGAGAGACCCAGTACTTC
NA	TRBV9	NA	TRBJ2-2	CASSAVGGTQQGELFF	TGTGCCAGCAGCGCAGTAGGCGGGACGCAACAAGGGGAGCTGTTTTTT
TRBD1	TRBV27	NA	TRBJ1-2	CASSWGQGNYGYTF	TGTGCCAGCAGTTGGGGACAGGGTAACTATGGCTACACCTTC
TRBD2	TRBV7-2	NA	TRBJ2-7	CASSLTSGDSYEQYF	TGTGCCAGCAGCTTGACTAGCGGAGACTCCTACGAGCAGTACTTC
NA	TRBV28	NA	TRBJ1-3	CASTDGGAGIRNTIYF	TGTGCCAGCACCGATGGGGGCGCAGGAATACGAAACACCATATATTTT
TRBD2	TRBV2	once	TRBJ2-1	CASSVLAGGRSYNEQFF	TGTGCCAGCAGTGTGCTAGCGGGGGGGCGATCCTACAATGAGCAGTTCTTC
NA	TRBV4-3	NA	TRBJ2-5	CASSQEGGSETQYF	TGCGCCAGCAGCCAAGAGGGGGGATCAGAGACCCAGTACTTC
TRBD1	TRBV13	NA	TRBJ1-1	CASGQGAMNTEAFF	TGTGCCAGCGGTCAGGGGGCGATGAACACTGAAGCTTTCTTT
NA	TRBV6-1	few	TRBJ2-1	CASRLENEQFF	TGTGCCAGCAGGCTAGAGAATGAGCAGTTCTTC
NA	TRBV7-2	once	TRBJ1-6	CASSLATPRDSPLHF	TGTGCCAGCAGCTTAGCGACTCCTCGGGATTCACCCCTCCACTTT
NA	TRBV25-1	NA	TRBJ1-2	CASSQPGTNYGYTF	TGTGCCAGCAGTCAACCAGGGACTAACTATGGCTACACCTTC
TRBD1	TRBV18	NA	TRBJ1-6	CASSQRTGGNSPLHF	TGTGCCAGCTCACAAAGGACAGGAGGTAATTCACCCCTCCACTTT
NA	TRBV7-8	NA	TRBJ1-5	CASSARGGFFQPQHF	TGTGCCAGCAGCGCCCGGGGGGGCTTTTTTCAGCCCCAGCATTTT
TRBD2	TRBV7-3	NA	TRBJ2-3	CASSIAGDTQYF	TGTGCCAGCAGCATAGCGGGAGATACGCAGTATTTT